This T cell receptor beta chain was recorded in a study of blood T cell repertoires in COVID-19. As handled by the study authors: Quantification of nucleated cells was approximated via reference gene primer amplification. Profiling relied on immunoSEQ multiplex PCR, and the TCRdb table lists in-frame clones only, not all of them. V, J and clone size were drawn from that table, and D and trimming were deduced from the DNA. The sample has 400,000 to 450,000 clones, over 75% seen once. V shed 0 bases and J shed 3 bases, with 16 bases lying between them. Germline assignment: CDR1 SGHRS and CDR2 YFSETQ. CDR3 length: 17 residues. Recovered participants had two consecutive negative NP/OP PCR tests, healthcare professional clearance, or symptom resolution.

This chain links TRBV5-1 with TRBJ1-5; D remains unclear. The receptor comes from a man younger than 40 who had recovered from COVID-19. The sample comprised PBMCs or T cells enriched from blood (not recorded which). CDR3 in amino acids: CASSLGGGPATNQPQHF. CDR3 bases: TGCGCCAGCAGCTTGGGAGGTGGCCCCGCCACCAATCAGCCCCAGCATTTT.